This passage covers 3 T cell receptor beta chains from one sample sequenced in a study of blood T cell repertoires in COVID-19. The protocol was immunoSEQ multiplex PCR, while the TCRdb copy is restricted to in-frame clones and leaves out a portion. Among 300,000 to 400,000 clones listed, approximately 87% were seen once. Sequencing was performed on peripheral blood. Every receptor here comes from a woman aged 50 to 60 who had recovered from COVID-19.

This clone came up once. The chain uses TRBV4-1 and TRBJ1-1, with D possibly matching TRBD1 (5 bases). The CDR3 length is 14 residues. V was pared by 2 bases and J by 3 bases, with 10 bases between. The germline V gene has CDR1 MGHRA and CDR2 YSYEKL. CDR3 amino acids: CASSQQGSYTEAFF. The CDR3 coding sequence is TGCGCCAGCAGCCAACAGGGTTCTTACACTGAAGCTTTCTTT.

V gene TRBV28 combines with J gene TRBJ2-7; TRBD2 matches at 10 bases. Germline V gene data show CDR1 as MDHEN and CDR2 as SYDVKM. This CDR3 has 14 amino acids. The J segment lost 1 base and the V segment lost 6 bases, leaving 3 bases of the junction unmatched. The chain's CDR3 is CASRGAGGSYEQYF. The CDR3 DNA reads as TGTGCCAGCAGGGGAGCGGGGGGGTCCTACGAGCAGTACTTC. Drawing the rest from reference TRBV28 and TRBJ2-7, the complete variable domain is DVKVTQSSRYLVKRTGEKVFLECVQDMDHENMFWYRQDPGLGLRLIYFSYDVKMKEKGDIPEGYSVSREKKERFSLILESASTNQTSMYLCASRGAGGSYEQYFGPGTRLTVT.

The CDR3 here is CASSYRGQGYTF. CDR3 sequence (DNA): TGCGCCAGCAGCTACAGGGGGCAGGGCTACACCTTC. The rearrangement links TRBV4-1 to TRBJ1-2, with 9 bases that match TRBD1. V lost 5 bases, J lost 8 bases, and 3 bases stayed unmatched. This CDR3 is built from 12 residues. Germline V gene sequence: CDR1 MGHRA, CDR2 YSYEKL.